This is a list of T cell receptor beta chains from one sample in a study of beta chain features in type 1 diabetes. This table comes from immunoSEQ multiplex PCR, and its TCRdb copy is limited to in-frame clones, with some not included. This table has around 44,000 clones, roughly 70% appearing once. The material sequenced was Tregs from blood. These receptor sequences come from a woman aged 18-29 years with type 1 diabetes. Both conserved end residues are part of each CDR3. Each record gives: J gene, clone size, V gene, D gene, CDR3 protein, CDR3 DNA. D genes are given only for firm matches. Size is stated for part of the rows, as once, few or many counts, or as a class when the clone is expanded.

TRBJ1-5,-,TRBV4-3,-,CASSQEESQPQHF,TGCGCCAGCAGCCAAGAGGAGAGTCAGCCCCAGCATTTT
TRBJ1-1,-,TRBV2,TRBD1,CASMDRVEDTEAFF,TGTGCCAGCATGGACAGGGTTGAGGACACTGAAGCTTTCTTT
TRBJ1-2,few,TRBV4-3,-,CASSQESVANYGYTF,TGCGCCAGCAGCCAAGAATCGGTAGCCAACTATGGCTACACCTTC
TRBJ2-7,-,TRBV6-1,TRBD1,CASSDYGRGRLGEQYF,TGTGCCAGCAGTGACTACGGCAGGGGGCGTCTGGGCGAGCAGTACTTC
TRBJ2-1,-,TRBV6-1,-,CASIPRAGRQFF,TGTGCCAGCATCCCGAGGGCGGGGCGGCAGTTCTTC
TRBJ2-1,-,TRBV18,TRBD2,CASSPPRLAGPNEQFF,TGTGCCAGCTCACCACCTCGTCTAGCGGGCCCCAATGAGCAGTTCTTC
TRBJ2-1,few,TRBV11-1,-,CASSRLGYNEQFF,TGTGCCAGCAGCCGTCTAGGTTACAATGAGCAGTTCTTC
TRBJ2-3,few,TRBV18,-,CASFDSHDPQYF,TGTGCCAGTTTTGACAGCCACGATCCGCAGTATTTT
TRBJ1-2,few,TRBV7-2,-,CASRGWQANYGYTF,TGTGCCAGCAGGGGTTGGCAGGCTAACTATGGCTACACCTTC
TRBJ2-5,-,TRBV28,TRBD2,CASSPLGAGEGETQYF,TGTGCCAGCAGTCCCCTCGGGGCGGGGGAAGGAGAGACCCAGTACTTC
TRBJ2-7,few,TRBV7-2,TRBD1,CASSLVGTGSYEQYF,TGTGCCAGCAGCTTAGTCGGGACAGGGTCTTACGAGCAGTACTTC
TRBJ2-5,-,TRBV5-6,TRBD2,CASSFLAGGGETQYF,TGTGCCAGCAGCTTCCTAGCGGGAGGTGGGGAGACCCAGTACTTC
TRBJ2-5,few,TRBV18,-,CASSRGRETQYF,TGTGCCAGCTCAAGGGGCCGGGAGACCCAGTACTTC
TRBJ2-3,-,TRBV4-3,TRBD2,CASSQDWLAGGLVGLTDTQYF,TGCGCCAGCAGCCAAGATTGGCTAGCGGGAGGACTGGTTGGTTTAACAGATACGCAGTATTTT
TRBJ2-1,-,TRBV27,-,CASSLIAAGANEQFF,TGTGCCAGCAGTTTAATAGCGGCGGGGGCCAATGAGCAGTTCTTC
TRBJ1-2,-,TRBV9,-,CASSVNPNYGYTF,TGTGCCAGCAGCGTTAATCCTAACTATGGCTACACCTTC
TRBJ1-6,-,TRBV19,TRBD1,CASSPRRDRQNSPLHF,TGTGCCAGTAGCCCAAGGAGGGACAGGCAAAATTCACCCCTCCACTTT
TRBJ2-3,-,TRBV11-2,-,CASSLADTQYF,TGTGCCAGCAGCTTAGCGGATACGCAGTATTTT
TRBJ1-3,-,TRBV9,-,CASSPREARGTIYF,TGTGCCAGCAGCCCTCGGGAGGCGAGGGGCACCATATATTTT
TRBJ2-2,-,TRBV11-2,-,CASSPHPGGELFF,TGTGCCAGCAGCCCACACCCGGGCGGGGAGCTGTTTTTT
TRBJ1-5,-,TRBV6-6,-,CASSKQQELSNQPQHF,TGTGCCAGCAGTAAACAGCAGGAACTTAGCAATCAGCCCCAGCATTTT
TRBJ2-5,-,TRBV7-2,TRBD1,CASSSNPSWTGIQETQYF,TGTGCCAGCAGCTCGAACCCCAGCTGGACAGGGATCCAAGAGACCCAGTACTTC
TRBJ2-3,-,TRBV5-7,TRBD1,CASSVGQGARASTDTQYF,TGTGCCAGCAGCGTGGGACAGGGGGCGCGGGCTAGCACAGATACGCAGTATTTT
TRBJ2-1,-,TRBV7-9,TRBD2,CASSLTRTSGGNNEQFF,TGTGCCAGCAGCTTGACCCGGACTAGCGGGGGGAACAATGAGCAGTTCTTC
TRBJ2-1,-,TRBV5-1,-,CASSLEVGVSYNEQFF,TGCGCCAGCAGCTTGGAGGTCGGGGTAAGCTACAATGAGCAGTTCTTC
TRBJ2-5,once,TRBV18,-,CASSPAAQPGETQYF,TGTGCCAGCTCACCAGCCGCGCAACCCGGAGAGACCCAGTACTTC
TRBJ2-5,-,TRBV7-3,TRBD1,CASSLNRGETQYF,TGTGCCAGCAGCTTAAACAGGGGCGAGACCCAGTACTTC
TRBJ2-7,-,TRBV5-4,-,CASSFPGTPSYEQYF,TGTGCCAGCAGCTTTCCCGGGACTCCCTCCTACGAGCAGTACTTC
TRBJ2-3,-,TRBV7-9,-,CASSRITRRTDTQYF,TGTGCCAGCAGCCGGATCACTAGGCGCACAGATACGCAGTATTTT
TRBJ2-6,-,TRBV28,TRBD2,CASTGGGPISGANVLTF,TGTGCCAGCACTGGCGGGGGACCCATCTCTGGGGCCAACGTCCTGACTTTC
TRBJ2-1,few,TRBV19,-,CASSMVALALQNEQFF,TGTGCCAGTAGTATGGTCGCACTAGCATTGCAGAATGAGCAGTTCTTC
TRBJ2-7,-,TRBV9,TRBD2,CASSGGLAGVGKAYEQYF,TGTGCCAGCAGCGGGGGACTAGCGGGAGTGGGGAAGGCCTACGAGCAGTACTTC
TRBJ2-1,-,TRBV7-9,-,CASSLVVGVDYNEQFF,TGTGCCAGCAGCTTAGTGGTGGGAGTCGACTACAATGAGCAGTTCTTC
TRBJ2-3,-,TRBV10-1,TRBD2,CASSLAGGSTDTQYF,TGCGCCAGCAGCCTAGCGGGGGGCTCCACAGATACGCAGTATTTT
TRBJ2-1,few,TRBV29-1,-,CSVGEPAYNEQFF,TGCAGCGTTGGGGAGCCGGCCTACAATGAGCAGTTCTTC
TRBJ1-1,few,TRBV10-3,TRBD1,CAIAQGGKEYAFF,TGTGCCATAGCACAGGGGGGTAAGGAGTACGCTTTCTTT
TRBJ2-1,medium-sized,TRBV4-3,TRBD1,CASSPRRTGRYGQFF,TGCGCCAGCAGCCCCCGTCGGACAGGGAGGTACGGGCAGTTCTTC
TRBJ1-4,-,TRBV4-2,-,CASSQEGRDGEKLFF,TGTGCCAGCAGCCAAGAGGGCAGGGATGGTGAAAAACTGTTTTTT
TRBJ1-6,-,TRBV10-3,-,CAISDPRGTNNSPLHF,TGTGCCATCAGTGACCCCCGTGGGACTAATAATTCACCCCTCCACTTT
TRBJ2-1,-,TRBV11-2,-,CASSERPRNEQFF,TGTGCCAGCAGCGAGAGGCCTCGGAATGAGCAGTTCTTC
TRBJ2-3,-,TRBV18,TRBD2,CASSPVLLAGGPLSSTDTQYF,TGTGCCAGCTCACCAGTCCTGCTAGCGGGAGGGCCGCTTTCTAGCACAGATACGCAGTATTTT
TRBJ2-3,-,TRBV4-3,-,CASSQDPRITGAQYF,TGCGCCAGCAGCCAAGATCCGCGGATCACGGGGGCGCAGTATTTT
TRBJ2-5,-,TRBV29-1,TRBD2,CSAPTGGTQYF,TGCAGCGCCCCGACGGGGGGGACCCAGTACTTC
TRBJ1-2,-,TRBV18,TRBD1,CASLPAGTGYGYTF,TGTGCCAGCTTACCAGCCGGGACAGGGTATGGCTACACCTTC